This T cell receptor beta chain was retrieved from a study of blood T cells in healthy people across ages. Study-wide background: Template switching caught about one barcoded beta molecule for each two T cells.

The CDR3 runs to 13 residues. Germline V gene data show CDR1 as DFQATT and CDR2 as SNEGSKA (reference sequence). Between the trimmed V and J ends, which lost 0 bases and 10 bases, there was a span of 14 bases. Each donor was a healthy Caucasian individual from Russia, aged roughly 6 to 90. Per-sample PBMC isolation yielded at least 6 million cells. Next came a second PCR, run for about 6 to 12 cycles, which used a sample-barcoded 5' primer along with a J-beta primer mix. MiXCR was run by TCRdb on the 5' RACE reads, yielding one entry per CDR3 protein. The sample yields approximately 850,000 distinct CDR3 sequences, approximately 48% seen once.

Source material: blood. This TCR derives from a man aged 60 to 75 in good health. J is TRBJ2-3 and V is TRBV20-1; either TRBD1 or TRBD2 may fit D (5 bases each). The CDR3 sequence: CSARESGRDAQYF. In DNA, the CDR3 is TGCAGTGCTAGAGAATCTGGCCGGGACGCGCAGTATTTT.